Presented here are 10 T cell receptor beta chains from one specimen sequenced in a study of CD8+ T cells in alopecia areata. RNA was isolated and reverse transcribed to cDNA, the sequencing template. TCRdb keeps only in-frame clones here, not all; method: immunoSEQ multiplex PCR. The repertoire holds more than 150,000 clones, 45% to 60% seen once, with around 9.1% in the top ten. The treatment here: oral pan-JAK inhibitor, 5-10 mg twice daily. The sample here was CD8+ T cells sorted from blood, taken around week 53, from a patient treated with tofacitinib. All receptors come from a human donor with alopecia areata.

This clone appeared a few times. The V and J genes are TRBV7-8 and TRBJ2-1; 8 bases fit TRBD1. J was trimmed by 10 bases and V by 5 bases; bases with no gene match: 13. CDR1 and CDR2 from the germline V gene are SGHVS and FQNEAQ. This CDR3 region has 15 residues. The CDR3 loop is CASSLGQGLIREQFF. CDR3 DNA sequence: TGTGCCAGCAGCCTCGGACAGGGTCTGATCCGGGAGCAGTTCTTC.

The chain joins TRBV15 to TRBJ2-7; 8 positions agree with TRBD2. Germline CDR1 reads LNHNV; CDR2 reads YYDKDF (reference sequence). V trimming: 0 bases; J trimming: 6 bases; junction bases outside the gene matches: 4. There are 14 residues in the CDR3. This chain's CDR3 is CATSRDVSGSEQYF. In nucleotides, the CDR3 is TGTGCCACCAGCAGAGATGTGAGCGGGAGCGAGCAGTACTTC.

The gene calls are TRBV29-1 and TRBJ2-7, with D maybe TRBD2 (6 bases). The CDR3 covers 13 residues. CDR1 and CDR2 (germline): SQVTM, ANQGSEA. V lost 4 bases, J lost 5 bases, and 15 bases lay in between. The CDR3 protein is CSVAPLGGDEQYF. The CDR3 DNA reads as TGCAGCGTTGCCCCTTTAGGAGGGGACGAGCAGTACTTC.

V gene TRBV4-3 combines with J gene TRBJ2-3; no clear D. The CDR3 is made up of 15 amino acids. Trimming stripped 3 bases from V and 2 bases from J, with 12 bases between. Looked up from germline, CDR1 is LGHNA and CDR2 is YSLEER. The chain's CDR3 is CASSHQAAATDTQYF. The CDR3 nucleotides read TGCGCCAGCAGCCATCAGGCAGCTGCCACAGATACGCAGTATTTT.

The count of this clone is one. The chain combines TRBV25-1 with TRBJ2-7; D is unresolved. Germline values: CDR1 MGHDK, CDR2 SYGVNS. CDR3 length: 14 residues. V was trimmed by 2 bases and J by 4 bases, leaving 12 bases between them. CDR3 protein: CASSEAEHTYEQYF. The DNA for the CDR3 is TGTGCCAGCAGTGAAGCGGAACACACTTACGAGCAGTACTTC.

A few counts support this clone. The CDR3 here is CASRVYTEAFF. The CDR3 coding sequence is TGTGCCAGCAGGGTTTACACTGAAGCTTTCTTT. The chain combines TRBV7-9 with TRBJ1-1; D remains ambiguous. This CDR3 comprises 11 residues. V lost 6 bases to trimming and J lost 3 bases, with 5 bases between them. The germline V gene encodes CDR1 SEHNR and CDR2 FQNEAQ (reference sequence).

The chain carries TRBV2 and TRBJ2-3; 13 bases match TRBD2. V shed 0 bases, J shed 3 bases, and the junction held 15 bases outside the gene matches. The CDR3 runs 21 residues. Germline V gives CDR1 SNHLY, CDR2 FYNNEI. The CDR3 nucleotides read TGTGCCAGCAGTGAAGCCCCGCCGGGACTAGCGGGGTATGTAGGAACAGATACGCAGTATTTT. Amino acid sequence: CASSEAPPGLAGYVGTDTQYF.

This clone has more than one count but fewer than ten. The gene calls are TRBV5-4 and TRBJ1-6, with a weak D call TRBD1 (6 bases). Trimming cost V 1 base and J 6 bases, with 11 bases left between them. Germline lookup yields CDR1 SGHNT and CDR2 YYREEE (reference sequence). CDR3 size: 15 residues. The CDR3 DNA sequence: TGTGCCAGCAGCTTGCAGACAGGCCGTAATTCACCCCTCCACTTT. As protein: CASSLQTGRNSPLHF.

This clone turned up a few times. The rearrangement uses TRBV15 and TRBJ2-7; D is possibly TRBD1 or TRBD2 (5 bases each). Germline CDR1 and CDR2: LNHNV and YYDKDF (reference sequence). The length of the CDR3 is 16 residues. V was shortened by 3 bases and J by 4 bases, with 19 bases between the two germline ends. CDR3: CATSSVTGATSYEQYF. CDR3 DNA sequence: TGTGCCACCAGCAGTGTCACCGGGGCTACATCGTACGAGCAGTACTTC.

The chain links TRBV5-6 to TRBJ2-2; D is undetermined. Germline-derived CDR1 and CDR2 are SGHDT and YYEEEE. The CDR3 runs to 13 residues. The V and J ends lost 4 bases and 3 bases respectively, with 7 bases between them. DNA of the CDR3: TGTGCCAGCAGCCCGGCGTACACCGGGGAGCTGTTTTTT. It encodes CASSPAYTGELFF. The whole variable domain, remainder taken from reference TRBV5-6 and TRBJ2-2, is DAGVTQSPTHLIKTRGQQVTLRCSPKSGHDTVSWYQQALGQGPQFIFQYYEEEERQRGNFPDRFSGHQFPNYSSELNVNALLLGDSALYLCASSPAYTGELFFGEGSRLTVL.